This entry describes one T cell receptor beta chain. The antigen this receptor binds is unknown. Nothing much larger sits one base from this clone, and base qualities are not available. These data are taken from a study of blood T cell repertoires in COVID-19 (dated by TCRdb to about 2020). Study-wide context: Samples covering the acute and convalescent phases of COVID-19 were provided by collaborators in the United States, Italy and Spain. The prospective study material was composed of cDNA or gDNA derived from T cells, B-cell-depleted T cells, or PBMCs. Subjects who had been exposed to COVID-19, were actively infected with it, or had recovered from it provided the deeply sampled blood TCRbeta repertoires that made up the dataset. A freely available public database, intended as a resource for researchers studying the immune response to SARS-CoV-2, is where the repertoires were released. Samples were obtained from the ongoing ImmuneRACE study (first 160 participants) and from about 1,300 subjects provided by 6 global collaborators. Nearly every sample came with metadata listing a de-identified subject ID, COVID-19 status, age in years and sex. HLA class I and class II types, where available, came from metadata supplied by the sample provider rather than from assay-based typing.

The collaborating institutions used their own protocols to collect whole blood in K2EDTA tubes. For TCRbeta analysis, collaborators shipped samples as frozen whole blood, isolated PBMCs, or DNA extracted from either of those sample types. From its cysteine to its phenylalanine, the CDR3 spans 14 amino acids. Only the CDR3 portion is preserved as DNA: 42 bases, with reading frame beginning at the first base. CDR1 MDHEN and CDR2 SYDVKM were looked up in the germline V gene. V is pruned by 4 bases and J by 7 bases, leaving 7 bases of the junction without a gene match. Overall study results and their limits: The amount of clinical and demographic metadata varied by source and participant and was provided uncurated.

TCRbeta CDR3 regions were amplified from genomic DNA by means of the immunoSEQ Assay, a bias-controlled multiplex PCR. In the original analysis: Within the assay, amplification of reference gene primers was used to estimate how many nucleated cells each sample contained. Sequence reads were collapsed and filtered to measure the absolute abundance of every unique TCRbeta CDR3 rearrangement. For each sample, productive Simpson clonality was calculated by taking the square root of Simpson's diversity index across productive rearrangements. TCRdb limited this immuneACCESS table to in-frame rearrangements with V and J called. A share of clones is missing; checked studies link under half to unresolved V genes, and the rest is unexplained. The DNA was the basis for D and trimming; V, J and clone size are from that table. In this sample the table shows 150,000 to 200,000 clones, roughly four fifths of which occur a single time. Approximately 6.5% of the sample is in the top ten clones.

The chain is encoded by TRBV28 joined to TRBJ2-1, with TRBD2 matching 7 junction bases. The sequencing sample was made of peripheral blood. This receptor was identified in a woman in her thirties or forties with acute or convalescent COVID-19. The bases read TGTGCCAGCAGTTCGGGAGGACCAAAGAATGAGCAGTTCTTC. This gives the protein CASSSGGPKNEQFF.